The text below deals with one TCR beta chain. Its antigen is currently unknown. CDR3 length equals 13 residues. Per germline, CDR1 SEHNR and CDR2 FQNEAQ (reference sequence). V lost 0 bases and J lost 8, with 10 bases in between. The record originates from a study of cytomegalovirus exposure and HLA in healthy donors. The wider study: Later, an analysis reported that the 95 to 150 validation repertoires had used the same platform as the 500 to 800 first-cohort repertoires. Study outcomes and limitations: The investigators catalogued 150 or so TCR beta chains as cytomegalovirus-associated. First-cohort TCR clusters were later found to tend to co-occur in the roughly 130 validation repertoires. Three CMV-associated chains were confirmed in vitro to be specific for CMV antigens.

Profiled with immunoSEQ multiplex PCR; TCRdb holds only in-frame clones, not every one. This sample yields approximately 59,000 clones, of which 80% to 95% are seen a single time; under 5.5% belongs to the top ten. Sequenced sample: PBMCs. The TCR comes from a man aged 18 to 29 in good health and CMV-seropositive. This chain joins TRBV7-9 and TRBJ1-2, with D unclear. The CDR3 DNA reads TGTGCCAGCAGCTTAGCCGCGGGATGGGGCTACACCTTC. Translated: CASSLAAGWGYTF.